This passage covers 15 T cell receptor beta chains from one sample sequenced in a study of T cells expressing NK-cell markers. TCRdb re-called the 5' RACE reads, yielding one record per CDR3 amino acid sequence without DNA. The listing records around 380,000 distinct CDR3 sequences. The source material was blood T cells: a sorted CD56 or NKG2C T cell subset, CD4+ or CD8+ T cells, or bulk PBMC T cells (not recorded which). Receptors were obtained from a woman in her forties or fifties in good health.

This chain joins TRBV10-3 and TRBJ2-1. The CDR3 loop spans 15 amino acids. Per germline, CDR1 ENHRY and CDR2 SYGVKD. The CDR3 sequence is CAINQQSSSYNEQFF.

The chain employs TRBV6-5 and TRBJ2-5. The CDR3 has 15 residues. Germline V lookup: CDR1 MNHEY, CDR2 SVGAGI. CDR3 in amino acids: CASSRDPQNQETQYF.

The V call is TRBV5-1, the J call TRBJ2-1; the TCRdb call, TRBD1, lacks DNA for checking. The germline V gene has CDR1 SGHRS and CDR2 YFSETQ. The CDR3 spans 13 residues. This CDR3 reads CASSSSGGDEQFF.

The rearrangement uses TRBV11-2 and TRBJ2-3; TCRdb reports TRBD1, a call that lacks DNA to check it against. Germline-derived CDR1 and CDR2 are SGHAT and FQNNGV. The CDR3 extends over 14 amino acids. This CDR3 is CASSRDPTADTQYF.

The J gene is TRBJ1-1, the V gene TRBV5-6. Germline loops: CDR1 SGHDT, CDR2 YYEEEE. The CDR3 covers 15 residues. This CDR3 is CASSLQSARNTEAFF. The full variable domain, completed using reference TRBV5-6 and TRBJ1-1, is DAGVTQSPTHLIKTRGQQVTLRCSPKSGHDTVSWYQQALGQGPQFIFQYYEEEERQRGNFPDRFSGHQFPNYSSELNVNALLLGDSALYLCASSLQSARNTEAFFGQGTRLTVV.

The chain carries TRBV3-1 and TRBJ2-5. CDR1 and CDR2 from the germline V gene are LGHDT and YNNKEL (reference sequence). The length of the CDR3 is 13 residues. CDR3 loop: CASSQTLEETQYF.

The chain joins TRBV12-3 or TRBV12-4 to TRBJ2-5; TCRdb's D gene call, TRBD2, goes unchecked for lack of DNA. The CDR3 is 13 amino acids. The CDR3 loop is CASTKTLSGAQYF.

The chain couples TRBV12-3 or TRBV12-4 to TRBJ1-4; TCRdb outputs TRBD1, but without DNA this stays unchecked. This CDR3 has 15 amino acids. CDR3 loop: CASRPAGTAHEKLFF.

This sequence joins TRBV20-1 and TRBJ1-2; TCRdb lists TRBD1, though no DNA is available to test this call. The CDR3 is 12 amino acids. In germline, CDR1 is DFQATT, CDR2 SNEGSKA (reference sequence). The CDR3 here is CSAPLEGYSYTF.

This chain's CDR3 is CSARGGVAGGPSDTQYF. The chain joins TRBV20-1 to TRBJ2-3; lacking DNA, the TRBD2 call made by TCRdb goes unchecked. The CDR3 length is 17 residues. Germline-derived CDR1 and CDR2 are DFQATT and SNEGSKA (reference sequence).

The chain links TRBV10-3 to TRBJ2-3; TCRdb proposes TRBD2, but this gene call is untestable without DNA. Germline V gene sequence: CDR1 ENHRY, CDR2 SYGVKD. The CDR3 consists of 14 residues. This CDR3 is CAISSSGMGDTQYF.

The rearrangement joins TRBV6-5 to TRBJ1-2; TCRdb names TRBD1, which stays unverified in the absence of DNA. Germline values: CDR1 MNHEY, CDR2 SVGAGI. The CDR3 totals 16 residues. CDR3 protein: CASRGGRTLRGYGYTF.

The genes are TRBV12-3 or TRBV12-4 and TRBJ2-7; lacking DNA, the TRBD1 call made by TCRdb goes unchecked. The CDR3 runs to 14 residues. The CDR3 spells CASSPTGTGYEQYF.

The gene calls are TRBV10-3 and TRBJ1-1; TCRdb indicates TRBD1, and absent DNA this call remains unverified. CDR1 is ENHRY and CDR2 is SYGVKD in the germline V gene. CDR3 length: 14 amino acids. CDR3 sequence: CAIRGQGVGSEAFF.

This chain joins TRBV6-5 and TRBJ2-1; the D gene TCRdb calls, TRBD1, cannot be checked with no DNA. Germline CDR1 and CDR2: MNHEY and SVGAGI. CDR3 size: 15 residues. This CDR3 reads CASSWDHGVYNEQFF.